This T cell receptor (beta chain) comes out of a study of blood T cell repertoires in COVID-19. In the study overall: The study drew acute and convalescent COVID-19 samples from the United States, Italy and Spain.

The CDR3 sequence is 13 residues long. Germline V gene lookup returns CDR1 MNHEY and CDR2 SMNVEV (reference sequence). V gave up 2 bases and J gave up 6 bases, with 11 bases separating them. The age range of participants was about 18 to 90 years, with residence in more than 20 US areas. Participants were placed into cohorts based on the clinical history they reported. Among Cohort 3 donors, those recovered had two negative PCRs, clearance, or symptom resolution. The data were produced by immunoSEQ multiplex PCR, yet TCRdb's version contains in-frame clones alone and is incomplete. The table lists 300,000 to 450,000 clones, roughly 87% of them singletons.

What was sequenced was PBMCs or T cells enriched from blood (not recorded which). The TCR sequence derives from a woman aged 30 to 39 who had recovered from COVID-19. The chain joins TRBV27 to TRBJ2-7; tentative D call: TRBD2 (5 bases). CDR3 sequence: CASSLTVAGEQYF. CDR3 nucleotides: TGTGCCAGCAGTTTAACCGTGGCGGGCGAGCAGTACTTC.